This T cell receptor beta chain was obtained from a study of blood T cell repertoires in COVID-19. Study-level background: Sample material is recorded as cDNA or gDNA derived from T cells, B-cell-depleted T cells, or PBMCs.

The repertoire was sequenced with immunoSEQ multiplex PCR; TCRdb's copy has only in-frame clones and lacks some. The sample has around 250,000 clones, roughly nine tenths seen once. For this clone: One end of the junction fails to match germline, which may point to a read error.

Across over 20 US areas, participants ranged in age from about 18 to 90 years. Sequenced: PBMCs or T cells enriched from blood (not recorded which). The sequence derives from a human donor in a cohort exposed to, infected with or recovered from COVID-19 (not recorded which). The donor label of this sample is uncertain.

CDR3 in amino acids: CASAPDTSVADTQYF. In DNA form, the CDR3 reads TGTGCCAGCGCACCGGACACGTCGGTTGCAGATACGCAGTATTTT. J is TRBJ2-3 and V is TRBV18; possible D gene TRBD1, 5 bases. This CDR3 spans 15 amino acids. CDR1 KGHSH and CDR2 LQKENI come from the germline V gene.